A single sample gave rise to the 15 T cell receptor beta chains below, sequenced in a study of cytomegalovirus exposure and HLA in healthy donors. The PCR was carried out with 60 Vbeta primers and 13 Jbeta primers. Here immunoSEQ multiplex PCR was the method, and the copy in TCRdb shows in-frame clones only, minus some. Found here are about 150,000 clones, around 80% of them singletons; the top ten hold roughly 5.9%. Input material: PBMCs. These receptors originate from a middle-aged woman in good health and CMV-seropositive.

The CDR3, as DNA: TGTGCCAGCAGTTTAACAGGGGACTCTGGGGCCAACGTCCTGACTTTC. It encodes CASSLTGDSGANVLTF. The V and J genes are TRBV6-5 and TRBJ2-6, with 7 bases lining up with TRBD1. Germline V lookup: CDR1 MNHEY, CDR2 SVGAGI. V lost 4 bases to trimming and J lost 0 bases; unmatched junction nucleotides: 3. This CDR3 is built from 16 residues.

V usage is TRBV5-4 and J usage is TRBJ2-7; D remains ambiguous. Germline V lookup: CDR1 SGHNT, CDR2 YYREEE (reference sequence). Between the trimmed V and J ends, which lost 5 bases and 2 bases, there was a span of 14 bases. This CDR3 spans 14 amino acids. DNA of the CDR3: TGTGCCAGCAGTTCCGCGAGGTCCCCCTACGAGCAGTACTTC. Translated: CASSSARSPYEQYF.

This chain uses TRBV19 with TRBJ2-3, with D uncertain. Looked up from germline, CDR1 is LNHDA and CDR2 is SQIVND (reference sequence). The V gene lost 1 base and the J gene lost 11 bases, with 10 bases spanning the gap. The CDR3 length is 12 residues. CDR3 sequence: CASSIGGLKQYF. The CDR3 DNA reads TGTGCCAGTAGTATAGGAGGCCTTAAGCAGTATTTT.

V usage is TRBV10-1 and J usage is TRBJ1-1; a possible D gene is TRBD1 (5 bases). The CDR3 totals 13 residues. The V gene's germline CDR1 is WNHNN and CDR2 SYGVQD (reference sequence). The V end lost 5 bases, the J end lost 5 bases, and 12 bases lay between the germline ends. CDR3: CASSPSGGTEAFF. CDR3 in DNA: TGCGCCAGCAGTCCTTCGGGGGGGACTGAAGCTTTCTTT.

The chain employs TRBV28 and TRBJ2-1; 8 bases match TRBD1. The CDR3 length is 15 residues. The germline CDR1 and CDR2 sequences are MDHEN and SYDVKM. Trimming took 2 bases from V and 14 from J; bases not matched to a gene: 14. CDR3 in amino acids: CASSLQPWDRPKEFF. The DNA for the CDR3 is TGTGCCAGCAGTTTACAGCCCTGGGACAGGCCGAAGGAGTTCTTC.

The genes are TRBV6-5 and TRBJ2-3; the match to TRBD2 covers 9 bases. The CDR3 covers 15 residues. With V trimmed by 4 bases and J by 8 bases, 10 bases remained unmatched. CDR1 and CDR2 (germline): MNHEY, SVGAGI. CDR3 protein: CASSSPSGRWGTQYF. The CDR3 DNA follows: TGTGCCAGCAGTTCCCCCAGCGGGAGGTGGGGTACGCAGTATTTT.

This clone was detected once. This sequence joins TRBV7-8 and TRBJ1-5; weak D call: TRBD1 (5 bases). The V end lost 0 bases, the J end lost 7 bases, and 13 bases lay between the germline ends. CDR3 length: 15 amino acids. Germline CDR1 reads SGHVS; CDR2 reads FQNEAQ. The CDR3 DNA follows: TGTGCCAGCAGCTTAGCCGGGGGAATAGGCCAGCCCCAGCATTTT. It codes for CASSLAGGIGQPQHF.

This clone was found a few times. The CDR3 reads CSVGQATGYGYTF. CDR3 coding DNA: TGCAGCGTTGGACAGGCTACTGGATATGGCTACACCTTC. The chain uses TRBV29-1 and TRBJ1-2; D might be TRBD1 (6 bases). The CDR3 runs 13 residues. CDR1 and CDR2 (germline): SQVTM, ANQGSEA. Trimming took off 4 bases at V and 5 bases at J, with 14 bases between the two ends.

This clone was observed a few times. This chain uses TRBV5-1 with TRBJ1-1; D perhaps matches TRBD1 (5 bases). The CDR3 has 14 amino acids. Germline CDR1 is SGHRS and CDR2 is YFSETQ. Trimming took 4 bases from V and 1 from J, leaving 11 bases between them. CDR3 sequence reads: CASSPNTGNTEAFF. The CDR3 DNA reads TGCGCCAGCAGCCCTAACACAGGGAACACTGAAGCTTTCTTT. Filled out from reference TRBV5-1 and TRBJ1-1, the complete variable domain reads KAGVTQTPRYLIKTRGQQVTLSCSPISGHRSVSWYQQTPGQGLQFLFEYFSETQRNKGNFPGRFSGRQFSNSRSEMNVSTLELGDSALYLCASSPNTGNTEAFFGQGTRLTVV.

V is TRBV5-5 and J is TRBJ1-4; 7 bases map to TRBD1. The junction had 2 bases not matched to a gene; V was cut back by 0 bases and J by 3 bases. CDR3 size: 15 residues. Germline lookup yields CDR1 SGHKS and CDR2 YYEKEE (reference sequence). Here the CDR3 DNA reads TGTGCCAGCAGCTTGGAGGGGGCCTCTAATGAAAAACTGTTTTTT. Translated: CASSLEGASNEKLFF.

The chain combines TRBV5-1 with TRBJ2-3; the D gene is possibly TRBD2 (6 bases). Trimming pared 3 bases from V and 0 bases from J, leaving 8 bases between. Germline loops: CDR1 SGHRS, CDR2 YFSETQ. This CDR3 spans 14 amino acids. This CDR3 reads CASSSGTSTDTQYF. CDR3 DNA: TGCGCCAGCAGCTCCGGGACTAGCACAGATACGCAGTATTTT.

The genes are TRBV19 and TRBJ2-3; possibly TRBD2 for D (6 bases). Germline V gene lookup returns CDR1 LNHDA and CDR2 SQIVND (reference sequence). The V end was cut by 1 base, the J end by 0 bases, with 8 bases between. This CDR3 contains 15 residues. CDR3 protein: CASSIVGGSTDTQYF. The CDR3, as DNA: TGTGCCAGTAGTATAGTGGGAGGAAGCACAGATACGCAGTATTTT. The variable domain in full, with the rest retrieved from reference TRBV19 and TRBJ2-3, is DGGITQSPKYLFRKEGQNVTLSCEQNLNHDAMYWYRQDPGQGLRLIYYSQIVNDFQKGDIAEGYSVSREKKESFPLTVTSAQKNPTAFYLCASSIVGGSTDTQYFGPGTRLTVL.

The CDR3 coding sequence is TGCGCCAGCAGCTTGGTAGCGGGAGCCCACAATGAGCAGTTCTTC. This sequence encodes CASSLVAGAHNEQFF. This sequence joins TRBV5-1 and TRBJ2-1; 9 bases map to TRBD2. Germline loops: CDR1 SGHRS, CDR2 YFSETQ. This CDR3 has 15 amino acids. V was clipped by 0 bases and J by 5 bases; unmatched bases: 3.

V usage is TRBV28 and J usage is TRBJ1-2; TRBD1 aligns across 9 bases. This CDR3 has 15 residues. Germline CDR1 MDHEN, CDR2 SYDVKM. With V trimmed by 5 bases and J by 6 bases, 10 bases remained unmatched. CDR3 sequence: CASSPRDRVRDGYTF. The CDR3 nucleotides read TGTGCCAGCAGTCCCCGGGACAGGGTAAGGGATGGCTACACCTTC.

V is TRBV7-9 and J is TRBJ2-7; tentative D call: TRBD2 (6 bases). Trimming took 1 base from V and 2 from J, leaving 9 bases between them. This CDR3 spans 14 amino acids. Germline CDR1 is SEHNR and CDR2 is FQNEAQ (reference sequence). CDR3 sequence (DNA): TGTGCCAGCAGCTTAGAGGGAGGACCCTACGAGCAGTACTTC. This translates into CASSLEGGPYEQYF.